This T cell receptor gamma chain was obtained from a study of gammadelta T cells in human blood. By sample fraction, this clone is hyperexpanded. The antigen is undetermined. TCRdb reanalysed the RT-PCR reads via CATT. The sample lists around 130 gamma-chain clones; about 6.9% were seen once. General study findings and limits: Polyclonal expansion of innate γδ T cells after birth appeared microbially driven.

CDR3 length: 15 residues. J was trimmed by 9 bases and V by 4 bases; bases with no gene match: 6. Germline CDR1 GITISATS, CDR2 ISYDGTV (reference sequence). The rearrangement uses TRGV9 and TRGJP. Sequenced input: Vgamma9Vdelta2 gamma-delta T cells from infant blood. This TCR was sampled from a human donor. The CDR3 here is CALWDDRLGKKIKVF. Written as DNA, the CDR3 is TGTGCCTTGTGGGATGATAGGTTGGGCAAAAAAATCAAGGTATTT.